The rows below give T cell receptor beta chains drawn from one sample of a study of breast tumors, draining lymph nodes, adjacent tissues. TCRdb reprocessed the multiplex PCR reads with MiXCR, giving one entry per CDR3 protein. The sample holds 150,000 to 200,000 distinct CDR3 sequences, 31% seen once. The material sequenced was axillary lymph node tissue. The receptor set was obtained from a female donor with breast cancer. Some clones in this sample may be carry-over from other donors' samples. CDR3s include the opening cysteine and the closing phenylalanine or tryptophan. D genes are given only for firm matches.

J gene | D gene | V gene | CDR3 length | CDR3 protein
TRBJ2-5 | . | TRBV2 | 16 | CASLGAHRGGQETQYF
TRBJ2-7 | . | TRBV10-3 | 12 | CAISGAGDEQYF
TRBJ2-7 | TRBD1 | TRBV20-1 | 14 | CSASPGQGSYEQYF
TRBJ2-7 | TRBD2 | TRBV5-1 | 15 | CASSTSGSPIYEQYF
TRBJ2-2 | . | TRBV12-3/TRBV12-4 | 15 | CASSSGDLDTGELFF
TRBJ2-5 | . | TRBV7-9 | 17 | CASSQESGRGHQETQYF
TRBJ2-1 | . | TRBV7-3 | 17 | CASSLTPGRVGYNEQFF
TRBJ2-5 | TRBD1 | TRBV28 | 16 | CASSRSGTGGRETQYF
TRBJ1-6 | . | TRBV29-1 | 18 | CSAQRGGDLAGKTSPLHF
TRBJ2-5 | TRBD1 | TRBV7-3 | 15 | CASSSQTQGDETQYF
. | . | TRBV15 | 18 | CATSRSGAGLGGTDTQYF
TRBJ2-2 | TRBD2 | TRBV7-9 | 15 | CASSCPGGGTGELFF
TRBJ2-1 | . | TRBV7-3 | 15 | CASSFQGGPNNEQFF
TRBJ1-4 | TRBD1 | TRBV19 | 16 | CASSNRGGATNEKLFF
TRBJ1-5 | TRBD1 | TRBV10-2 | 16 | CASSESGGGSNQPQHF
TRBJ1-2 | . | TRBV7-8 | 12 | CASSFSNYGYTF